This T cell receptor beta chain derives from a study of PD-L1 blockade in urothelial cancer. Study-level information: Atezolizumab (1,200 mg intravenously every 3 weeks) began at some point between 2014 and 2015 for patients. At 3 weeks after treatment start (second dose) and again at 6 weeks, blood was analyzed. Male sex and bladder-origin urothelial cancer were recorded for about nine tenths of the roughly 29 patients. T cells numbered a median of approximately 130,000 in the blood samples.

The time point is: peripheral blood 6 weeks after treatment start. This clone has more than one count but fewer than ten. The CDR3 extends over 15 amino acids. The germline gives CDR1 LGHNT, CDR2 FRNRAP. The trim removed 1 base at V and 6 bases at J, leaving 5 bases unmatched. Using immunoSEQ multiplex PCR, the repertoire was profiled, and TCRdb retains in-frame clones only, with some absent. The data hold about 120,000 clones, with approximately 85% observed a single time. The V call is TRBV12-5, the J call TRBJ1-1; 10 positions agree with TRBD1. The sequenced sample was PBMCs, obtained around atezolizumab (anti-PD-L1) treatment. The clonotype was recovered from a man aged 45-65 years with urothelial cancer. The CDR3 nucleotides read TGTGCTAGTGGTTTGGCGACAGGGGGCGTCTCTGAAGCTTTCTTT. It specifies CASGLATGGVSEAFF.